The rows below give T cell receptor beta chains drawn from one sample of a study of blood T cell repertoires in COVID-19. The repertoire was sequenced with immunoSEQ multiplex PCR; TCRdb's copy has only in-frame clones and lacks some. Of fewer than 300,000 clones in the sample, 87% were seen once. Source material: peripheral blood. The receptors stem from a woman between 40 and 50 years old who had recovered from COVID-19. The conserved cysteine and the conserved F or W are not part of the CDR3 here.

v_gene	j_gene	CDR3aa
TRBV4-1	TRBJ2-1	ASSQVGYPGGSEQF
TRBV29-1	TRBJ2-6	SVEPPGESGANVLT
TRBV19	TRBJ2-7	ASSSTSYEQY
TRBV30	TRBJ2-3	AWSVGGFTDTQY
TRBV6-6	TRBJ2-1	ASTQGVSSYNEQF
TRBV6-2/TRBV6-3	TRBJ2-7	ASSPTGGSEQY
TRBV7-9	TRBJ2-5	ASTNLGVQETQY
TRBV11-3	TRBJ2-1	ASSLGGFAYNEQF
TRBV19	TRBJ1-3	ASSIRGGGNTIY
TRBV9	TRBJ2-5	ASSVGHSRAGGRFGTQY
TRBV27	TRBJ1-4	ASSQTAFATNEKLF
TRBV30	TRBJ1-6	AWRIRDRGNSPLH
TRBV15	TRBJ2-7	ATSRLAGGISEQY
TRBV27	TRBJ2-7	ASSLIGAVYEQY
TRBV3-1/TRBV3-2	TRBJ2-2	ASSPLTSSGELF
TRBV29-1	TRBJ2-3	SGRIGSTDTQY